One sample yielded the 6 T cell receptor beta chains listed below, sequenced in a study of shared clonotypes between healthy human individuals. Some clones are missing from TCRdb's copy, which holds only in-frame ones; the method was immunoSEQ multiplex PCR. The sample shows 2 million to 2.5 million clones, 93% of them seen only once. Material for sequencing was naive CD4+ T cells from PBMCs. Described subset: CD45RA+ positively selected. Source of these receptors: a man aged 18 to 29 in good health. Some clones in this sample may be carry-over from other donors' samples.

The V call is TRBV27, the J call TRBJ1-2; the match to TRBD1 covers 7 bases. The J segment lost 9 bases and the V segment lost 8 bases, leaving 6 bases of the junction unmatched. CDR3 length: 11 residues. The germline V gene encodes CDR1 MNHEY and CDR2 SMNVEV (reference sequence). The CDR3 DNA follows: TGTGCCAGCGGCAAACAGGGGAGCTACACCTTC. This translates into CASGKQGSYTF.

As concerns this clone: This sample also contains other DNA sequences that code for the same CDR3. CDR3 sequence reads: CASSVGGTGPYEQYF. CDR3 sequence (DNA): TGTGCCAGCAGCGTAGGTGGGACGGGCCCCTACGAGCAGTACTTC. This chain uses TRBV9 with TRBJ2-7, with D perhaps being TRBD1 or TRBD2 (5 bases each). This CDR3 region has 15 residues. The germline V gene encodes CDR1 SGDLS and CDR2 YYNGEE. Trimming cost V 0 bases and J 2 bases, with 12 bases left between them.

As for this clone: The sample carries other DNA sequences with the same CDR3. The chain couples TRBV7-8 to TRBJ2-5, with D tentatively TRBD2 (6 bases). V was pared by 1 base and J by 5 bases, with 8 bases between. The V gene's germline CDR1 is SGHVS and CDR2 FQNEAQ. The CDR3 is made up of 13 amino acids. This CDR3 reads CASSLGGRETQYF. CDR3 nucleotides: TGTGCCAGCAGCTTAGGTGGGAGGGAGACCCAGTACTTC. The full variable domain, its missing parts supplied by reference TRBV7-8 and TRBJ2-5, is GAGVSQSPRYKVAKRGQDVALRCDPISGHVSLFWYQQALGQGPEFLTYFQNEAQLDKSGLPSDRFFAERPEGSVSTLKIQRTQQEDSAVYLCASSLGGRETQYFGPGTRLLVL.

The chain employs TRBV30 and TRBJ2-5; weak D call: TRBD1 (6 bases). The CDR3 runs to 15 residues. V gave up 4 bases and J gave up 1 base, with 16 bases separating them. Germline V gene data show CDR1 as GTSNPN and CDR2 as SVGIG (reference sequence). As DNA, the CDR3 is TGTGCCTGGACCCCGGGTCAGGGGCCCCAAGAGACCCAGTACTTC. It encodes CAWTPGQGPQETQYF.

V usage is TRBV30 and J usage is TRBJ2-1; no firm D call. Germline V gives CDR1 GTSNPN, CDR2 SVGIG (reference sequence). V shed 2 bases and J shed 6 bases, with 2 bases lying between them. This CDR3 contains 10 residues. The CDR3 nucleotides are TGTGCCTGGAGTATCAATGAGCAGTTCTTC. This translates into CAWSINEQFF.

This clone was counted a single time. The rearrangement uses TRBV5-4 and TRBJ1-1; D possibly corresponds to TRBD1 (5 bases). Trimming shortened V by 0 bases and J by 3 bases, and 12 bases separated the two germline ends. Germline V gene data show CDR1 as SGHNT and CDR2 as YYREEE (reference sequence). The CDR3 has 15 amino acids. CDR3 nucleotide sequence: TGTGCCAGCAGCTTGGAGGGGTTTGGTTACACTGAAGCTTTCTTT. Protein sequence: CASSLEGFGYTEAFF. Supplemented by reference TRBV5-4 and TRBJ1-1, the full variable domain reads ETGVTQSPTHLIKTRGQQVTLRCSSQSGHNTVSWYQQALGQGPQFIFQYYREEENGRGNFPPRFSGLQFPNYSSELNVNALELDDSALYLCASSLEGFGYTEAFFGQGTRLTVV.